This record looks at one T cell receptor beta chain sequence and its context. The antigen remains undetermined. This CDR3 fails to terminate in the conserved phenylalanine or tryptophan, so it likely reflects a read error. The sample belongs to a study of regulatory T cells in long-lasting Graves disease. Study-level information: Patients with new Graves' disease had used antithyroid drugs below 3 months.

Notes on the study in general: Few sampled subjects may have lowered accuracy.

Stated time point: newly diagnosed GD, antithyroid drugs for less than 3 months. TCR sequences were obtained from RNA taken from PBMCs. Trimming removed 0 bases from V and 1 base from J; junction bases left unmatched: 3. Germline V CDR1 and CDR2: SGHNT, YYREEE (reference sequence). The CDR3 covers 16 residues. HTBI primers from iRepertoire and Arm-PCR of CDR3 regions yielded the TCR beta libraries. Via MiXCR, TCRdb re-called the multiplex PCR reads, giving one row per CDR3 protein. The table lists approximately 270,000 distinct CDR3 sequences, more than 15% of them singletons. These same data were also listed under a study on T cells in Graves' hyperthyroidism and ophthalmopathy. That work adds: When ophthalmopathy did not progress within 18 months, Graves' hyperthyroidism was considered stable.

This chain connects TRBV5-4 to TRBJ2-1, with 8 bases fitting TRBD2. The sequence was obtained from a woman aged 25 to 39 with Graves disease. Here the sequenced sample was peripheral blood mononuclear cells (PBMCs), taken at new diagnosis, from a patient treated with antithyroid drugs. Here the CDR3 reads CASSLGGGGSYNEQFI. The CDR3 DNA is TGTGCCAGCAGCTTGGGCGGCGGGGGGTCCTACAATGAGCAGTTCATC.